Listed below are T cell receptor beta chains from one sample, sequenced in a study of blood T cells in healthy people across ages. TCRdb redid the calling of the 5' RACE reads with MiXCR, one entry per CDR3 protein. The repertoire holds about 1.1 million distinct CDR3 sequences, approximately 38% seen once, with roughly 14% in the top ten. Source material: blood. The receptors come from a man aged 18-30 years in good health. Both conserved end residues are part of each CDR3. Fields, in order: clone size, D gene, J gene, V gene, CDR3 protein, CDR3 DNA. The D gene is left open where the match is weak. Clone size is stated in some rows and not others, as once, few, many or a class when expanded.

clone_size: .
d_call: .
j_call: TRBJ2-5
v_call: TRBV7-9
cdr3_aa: CASTPIFEEQYF
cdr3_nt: TGTGCCAGCACCCCTATCTTTGAGGAGCAGTACTTC

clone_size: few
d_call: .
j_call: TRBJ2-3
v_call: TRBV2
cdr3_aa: CATHGRTVTDTQYF
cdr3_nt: TGTGCTACCCACGGGAGGACAGTCACAGATACGCAGTATTTT

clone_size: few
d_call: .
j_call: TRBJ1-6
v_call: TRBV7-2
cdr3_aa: CASSLAGQGSSPLHF
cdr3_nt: TGTGCCAGCAGCTTAGCGGGGCAGGGGTCTTCACCCCTCCACTTT

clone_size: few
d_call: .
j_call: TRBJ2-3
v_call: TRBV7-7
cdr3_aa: CASSLLGGPEDTQYF
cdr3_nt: TGTGCTAGCAGCTTACTCGGGGGACCTGAGGATACGCAGTATTTT

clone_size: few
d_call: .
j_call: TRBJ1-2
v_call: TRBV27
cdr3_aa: CASSLGSQTGNYGYTF
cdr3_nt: TGTGCCAGCAGTTTAGGCAGCCAAACAGGGAACTATGGCTACACCTTC

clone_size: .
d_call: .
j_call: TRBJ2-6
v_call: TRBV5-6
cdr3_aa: CASSSPLWGQSLGANVLTF
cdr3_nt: TGTGCCAGCAGCTCTCCGTTATGGGGGCAGTCTCTTGGGGCCAACGTCCTGACTTTC

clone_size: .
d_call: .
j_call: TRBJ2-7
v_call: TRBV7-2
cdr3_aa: CASSLTLGSDEQYF
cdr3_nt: TGTGCCAGCAGCTTAACCCTGGGTTCGGATGAGCAGTACTTC

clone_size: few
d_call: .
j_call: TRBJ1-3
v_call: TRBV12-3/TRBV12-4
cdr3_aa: CASHLIGQPMGPIYF
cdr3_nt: TGTGCCAGCCATCTGATCGGGCAGCCGATGGGTCCCATATATTTT

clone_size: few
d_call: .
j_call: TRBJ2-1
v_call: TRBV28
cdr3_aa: CASSLLAWGNEQFF
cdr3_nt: TGTGCCAGCAGTTTATTGGCCTGGGGCAATGAGCAGTTCTTC

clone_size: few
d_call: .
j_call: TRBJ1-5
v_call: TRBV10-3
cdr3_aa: CAISEPGVSNQPQHF
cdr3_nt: TGTGCCATCAGTGAGCCGGGGGTTAGCAATCAGCCCCAGCATTTT

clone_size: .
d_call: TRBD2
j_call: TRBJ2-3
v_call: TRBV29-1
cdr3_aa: CSVEHLAGVRDTQYF
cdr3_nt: TGCAGCGTTGAACACCTAGCGGGGGTAAGGGATACGCAGTATTTT

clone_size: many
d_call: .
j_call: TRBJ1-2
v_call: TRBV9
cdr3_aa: CASSSRQILNYGYTF
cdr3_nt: TGTGCCAGCAGCTCAAGACAGATTCTTAACTATGGCTACACCTTC